A selection of T cell receptor beta chains follows, all from one sample in a study of T cell repertoires in cytomegalovirus infection. TCRdb reprocessed the reads via MiXCR and lists one record per CDR3 protein. Altogether around 550,000 distinct CDR3 sequences are present, roughly 29% being singletons, with the ten largest covering roughly 13%. The sample taken for sequencing was PBMCs. The receptors here all came from a human donor in good health (CMV status not recorded). Some clones in this sample may be carry-over from other donors' samples. The CDR3 runs from the conserved cysteine through the conserved F or W. The order of the fields is V gene, clone size, J gene, D gene, CDR3 DNA, CDR3 protein. A D gene is named only where the DNA matches it firmly. Rows give clone size only sometimes, using once, few, many, or a class for an expanded clone.

>TRBV5-1|NA|TRBJ1-5|NA
TGCGCCAGCAGGAGGGGAGGGGAGAGCAATCAGCCCCAGCATTTT
CASRRGGESNQPQHF
>TRBV7-2|many|TRBJ2-3|NA
TGTGCCAGCAGCTTAGCCCCCGGGAGTACAGATACGCAGTATTTT
CASSLAPGSTDTQYF
>TRBV2|few|TRBJ1-2|TRBD1
TGTGCCAGCAGCGCAACCGGACAGGGGAGCTATGGCTACACCTTC
CASSATGQGSYGYTF
>TRBV12-3/TRBV12-4|few|TRBJ2-1|TRBD2
TGTGCCAGCACCTTGGGGCTAGCGGACTACGATGAGCAGTTCTTC
CASTLGLADYDEQFF
>TRBV7-2|many|TRBJ2-3|TRBD1
TGTGCCAGCAGCTTAGTTCTCGGACAGGGACCAGATACGCAGTATTTT
CASSLVLGQGPDTQYF
>TRBV29-1|NA|TRBJ2-5|TRBD1
TGCAGACCAGACAGGGGGAGAGAGACCCAGTACTTC
CRPDRGRETQYF
>TRBV18|few|TRBJ2-7|NA
TGTGCCAGCTCACCTCCTACCGGGAGCATCCACGAGCAGTACTTC
CASSPPTGSIHEQYF
>TRBV7-2|many|TRBJ1-2|TRBD1
TGTGCCAGCAGCTACAGGGTCAGGGGGGGAAGCTATGGCTACACCTTC
CASSYRVRGGSYGYTF
>TRBV6-2/TRBV6-3|NA|TRBJ2-2|TRBD1
TGTGCCAGCAGTTCCGACAGGGAGATAACCGGGGAGCTGTTTTTT
CASSSDREITGELFF
>TRBV10-3|NA|TRBJ2-3|NA
TGTGCCATCAGTGAGAAGCATCAAGATACGCAGTATTTT
CAISEKHQDTQYF
>TRBV7-2|many|TRBJ1-1|NA
TGTGCCAGCAGCTTAGCTGGGGGAGCCACTGAAGCTTTCTTT
CASSLAGGATEAFF
>TRBV28|many|TRBJ1-6|TRBD1
TGTGCCAGCAGTTTCGGGACAGGGATCGATAATTCACCCCTCCACTTT
CASSFGTGIDNSPLHF
>TRBV7-2|many|TRBJ1-4|TRBD1
TGTGCCAGCAGCTTAGTCGGGACAGGGATAGCAACTAATGAAAAACTGTTTTTT
CASSLVGTGIATNEKLFF
>TRBV5-5|few|TRBJ1-6|TRBD1
TGTGCCAGCAGCTCGACAGGGGCCTATAATTCACCCCTCCACTTT
CASSSTGAYNSPLHF
>TRBV11-1|NA|TRBJ2-7|TRBD2
TGTGCCAGCAGCGATCCCGGGACTAGCGGGAGGTACGAGCAGTACTTC
CASSDPGTSGRYEQYF
>TRBV5-6|NA|TRBJ2-1|NA
TGTGCCAGCAGCTTGGGGCAGGGATTGGGAAAGCAGTTCTTC
CASSLGQGLGKQFF
>TRBV20-1|NA|TRBJ2-5|NA
TGCAGTGCTAGTTGCCCGCCGTTCAGGGGAGGCCAAGAGACCCAGTACTTC
CSASCPPFRGGQETQYF
>TRBV7-8|many|TRBJ2-3|TRBD2
TGTGCCAGCAGCTTAGAGGCGGGAGCGGGCACAGATACGCAGTATTTT
CASSLEAGAGTDTQYF
>TRBV7-2|many|TRBJ2-6|NA
TGTGCCAGCAGCTATCCGCCAGGAGCTGGGGCCAACGTCCTGACTTTC
CASSYPPGAGANVLTF
>TRBV19|NA|TRBJ2-3|TRBD2
TGTGCCAGTAGTGATCTTAGCGGGAGGGGTGGGTTTAGCACAGATACGCAGTATTTT
CASSDLSGRGGFSTDTQYF
>TRBV7-2|many|TRBJ1-2|TRBD1
TGTGCCAGCAGCTTAGTCGACAGGGGGGACTATGGCTACACCTTC
CASSLVDRGDYGYTF
>TRBV12-3/TRBV12-4|many|TRBJ2-1|TRBD2
TGTGCCAGCAGCCCCGGGGTAGCGGGGTACAATGAGCAGTTCTTC
CASSPGVAGYNEQFF
>TRBV7-9|NA|TRBJ1-3|NA
TGTGCCAGCAGCTTAGTGCAGGGATCGGCTGGAAACACCATATATTTT
CASSLVQGSAGNTIYF
>TRBV4-3|NA|TRBJ2-1|TRBD2
TGCGCCAGCAGCCAAGACCACGGGACTAGCGCCTTAAATGAGCAGTTCTTC
CASSQDHGTSALNEQFF
>TRBV7-9|NA|TRBJ2-3|NA
TGTGCCAGCAGCTCCGACCGCGCCGGGTTCACAGATACGCAGTATTTT
CASSSDRAGFTDTQYF
>TRBV12-3/TRBV12-4|many|TRBJ1-1|NA
TGTGCCAGCAGTTTATTAGTTTGGTCCAGGGTCAGGACTGAAGCTTTCTTT
CASSLLVWSRVRTEAFF
>TRBV2|NA|TRBJ1-3|NA
TGTGCCAGCAGGGGTGGAAACACCATATATTTT
CASRGGNTIYF
>TRBV15|once|TRBJ2-2|NA
TGTGCCACCAGCAGGGGTAGCCTGGAGCTGTTTTTT
CATSRGSLELFF
>TRBV7-4|many|TRBJ1-2|TRBD1
TGTGCCAGCAGTCCGCGACAGGGGGCTTCGGAGGGCTACACCTTC
CASSPRQGASEGYTF
>TRBV14|few|TRBJ2-1|NA
TGTGCCAGCAGCCAAGTTAACGGGCGGGGAGGCTCCTACAATGAGCAGTTCTTC
CASSQVNGRGGSYNEQFF
>TRBV7-2|NA|TRBJ2-1|NA
TGTGCCAGCAGCTCCCTTTGGGACTCCAATGAGCAGTTCTTC
CASSSLWDSNEQFF
>TRBV7-9|NA|TRBJ2-7|NA
TGTGCCAGCAGCACCCATCTTCACGAGCAGTACTTC
CASSTHLHEQYF
>TRBV6-1|NA|TRBJ2-7|TRBD1
TGTGCCAGCGGATTCGTAGACCGGGACAGGTTATTCTTC
CASGFVDRDRLFF
>TRBV7-2|many|TRBJ1-2|NA
TGTGCCAGCAGCTTAGCGACGAGGGAAGCTAACTATGGCTACACCTTC
CASSLATREANYGYTF
>TRBV19|NA|TRBJ2-7|TRBD1
TGTGCCAGTAGTTCCGGGGCGACAGGGTCCTACGAGCAGTACTTC
CASSSGATGSYEQYF
>TRBV12-3/TRBV12-4|NA|TRBJ1-2|NA
TGTGCCAGCAGTCCGGACCGGTTTGGCTACACCTTC
CASSPDRFGYTF
>TRBV25-1|NA|TRBJ2-2|NA
TGTGCCAGCAGTGAATGGACTTCCCTCCCCGGGGAGCTGTTTTTT
CASSEWTSLPGELFF
>TRBV7-2|many|TRBJ2-3|TRBD2
TGTGCCAGCAGCCAGGGACTAGCGGCAGATACGCAGTATTTT
CASSQGLAADTQYF
>TRBV9|NA|TRBJ2-5|NA
TGTGCCAGCAGCGTAGGAGGGGAAGAGACCCAGTACTTC
CASSVGGEETQYF
>TRBV6-6|NA|TRBJ2-3|NA
TGTGCCAGCAGTTACCTGAAGGGGGGGAGCACAGATACGCAGTATTTT
CASSYLKGGSTDTQYF
>TRBV7-2|many|TRBJ1-6|NA
TGTGCCAGCAGCATGCCACCTAATTCACCCCTCCACTTT
CASSMPPNSPLHF
>TRBV20-1|few|TRBJ1-1|NA
TGCAGTGCTAGAGATCGGTCCAGGGCGATGGCTGAAGCTTTCTTT
CSARDRSRAMAEAFF
>TRBV29-1|NA|TRBJ1-1|NA
TGCAGCGTTGAGAAGGGAAACACTGAAGCTTTCTTT
CSVEKGNTEAFF